Below, 17 T cell receptor beta chains from the same sample are listed, as sequenced in a study of blood T cells in healthy people across ages. Together with a sample-barcoded 5' primer, a J-beta primer mix was included in a second PCR lasting roughly 6 to 12 cycles. Each CDR3 protein gets one entry after TCRdb re-called the 5' RACE reads with MiXCR. This sample carries fewer than 800,000 distinct CDR3 sequences, about 34% of them seen once, and the ten largest clones take approximately 15%. The material sequenced was blood. Every receptor here comes from a woman of 80 years or more in good health.

Regarding this clonotype: A read error is likely, as this CDR3 ends without the conserved phenylalanine or tryptophan. This chain links TRBV6-5 with TRBJ2-4, with 8 bases lining up with TRBD2. The J call may be incorrect, as the DNA end agrees better with TRBJ2-5. Germline lookup yields CDR1 MNHEY and CDR2 SVGAGI. The CDR3 is made up of 16 amino acids. In DNA, the CDR3 is TGTGCCAGCAGTTACTCTCCAGCGGGGGTGGAAGAGACCCAGTACTGC. It specifies CASSYSPAGVEETQYC.

The chain combines TRBV6-5 with TRBJ1-4; D is uncertain. Per the germline V gene, CDR1 is MNHEY and CDR2 is SVGAGI. The CDR3 sequence is 13 residues long. The V and J ends lost 8 bases and 6 bases respectively, with 13 bases between them. The CDR3 reads CASRSNCYEKLFF. The CDR3 DNA reads TGTGCCAGCCGTTCAAACTGTTATGAAAAACTGTTTTTT.

CDR3 amino acids: CASSSPGTRNEQFF. DNA for the CDR3: TGTGCCAGCAGCTCTCCGGGGACTAGAAATGAGCAGTTCTTC. The rearrangement links TRBV7-2 to TRBJ2-1; 8 nucleotides line up with TRBD2. V trimming: 4 bases; J trimming: 7 bases; junction bases outside the gene matches: 6. The CDR3 is 14 amino acids. Germline CDR1 reads SGHTA; CDR2 reads FQGNSA.

In its sample, this clonotype was seen many times. A single base separates this from a much larger clone, so it may be a read error. The chain uses TRBV6-4 and TRBJ2-5; 7 positions match TRBD2. Germline-derived CDR1 and CDR2 are MRHNA and SNTAGT. V shed 5 bases, J shed 11 bases, and the junction held 8 bases outside the gene matches. CDR3 size: 12 residues. CDR3 nucleotide sequence: TGTGCCAGCAGTCGAACCGGGGGGAGGCAGTACTTC. It codes for CASSRTGGRQYF.

This clonotype was seen at least ten times. The J gene is TRBJ2-3, the V gene TRBV4-3; 9 bases map to TRBD2. Germline V gene sequence: CDR1 LGHNA, CDR2 YSLEER. The CDR3 runs 15 residues. J was trimmed by 1 base and V by 6 bases; bases with no gene match: 5. The CDR3 nucleotides read TGCGCCAGCAGTCCAAGGACTAGCGGCACAGATACGCAGTATTTT. Amino acid sequence: CASSPRTSGTDTQYF.

This clonotype has at least ten counts. This sequence joins TRBV12-3 or TRBV12-4 and TRBJ1-2; D is unresolved. V lost 6 bases to trimming and J lost 3 bases, with 11 bases between them. This CDR3 spans 13 amino acids. This CDR3 is CASRQRADYGYTF. DNA for the CDR3: TGTGCCAGCAGGCAACGGGCAGACTATGGCTACACCTTC.

This clonotype was picked up one time. The V call is TRBV5-4, the J call TRBJ2-5, with TRBD1 matching over 8 bases. Germline V gene data show CDR1 as SGHNT and CDR2 as YYREEE (reference sequence). This CDR3 region has 15 residues. The J segment lost 2 bases and the V segment lost 4 bases, leaving 7 bases of the junction unmatched. Here the CDR3 DNA reads TGTGCCAGCAGCCCGACAGGGGAGCCTCAAGAGACCCAGTACTTC. Amino acids: CASSPTGEPQETQYF.

This clonotype was recorded a few times. J is TRBJ1-1 and V is TRBV3-1; D not resolved. This CDR3 contains 14 residues. The V gene's germline CDR1 is LGHDT and CDR2 YNNKEL (reference sequence). V lost 0 bases to trimming and J lost 6 bases, with 11 bases between them. As DNA, the CDR3 is TGTGCCAGCAGCCAAGATCTTTGGCCCGCTGAAGCTTTCTTT. It codes for CASSQDLWPAEAFF. The full variable domain, its missing parts supplied by reference TRBV3-1 and TRBJ1-1, is DTAVSQTPKYLVTQMGNDKSIKCEQNLGHDTMYWYKQDSKKFLKIMFSYNNKELIINETVPNRFSPKSPDKAHLNLHINSLELGDSAVYFCASSQDLWPAEAFFGQGTRLTVV.

The CDR3 DNA reads as TGTGCCAGCAGTCCGGGACGAGCGGTACAGTACTTC. Amino acid sequence: CASSPGRAVQYF. This sequence joins TRBV3-1 and TRBJ2-4, with D perhaps matching TRBD1 or TRBD2 (5 bases each). Germline assignment: CDR1 LGHDT and CDR2 YNNKEL (reference sequence). V was clipped by 6 bases and J by 13 bases, with 16 bases between them. The CDR3 length is 12 residues.

This clonotype was counted many times. The chain combines TRBV20-1 with TRBJ2-5, with a weak D call TRBD1 (7 bases). The CDR3 length is 17 residues. With 6 bases removed from V and 5 bases from J, the gap between germline ends came to 28 bases. Looked up from germline, CDR1 is DFQATT and CDR2 is SNEGSKA (reference sequence). The CDR3 DNA reads as TGCAGTGCCAAGGATGTCTTGGGGGGACAGATTCTGGAGACCCAGTACTTC. Its translation: CSAKDVLGGQILETQYF.

The chain links TRBV30 to TRBJ1-1; D gene unclear. The CDR3 sequence is 13 residues long. The V end lost 2 bases, the J end lost 6 bases, and 13 bases lay between the germline ends. Germline values: CDR1 GTSNPN, CDR2 SVGIG (reference sequence). CDR3 sequence: CAWSHPWRAEAFF. The CDR3 DNA is TGTGCCTGGAGTCACCCGTGGAGAGCTGAAGCTTTCTTT.

This chain's CDR3 is CSVRKAGKETQYF. Here the CDR3 DNA reads TGCAGCGTTCGAAAAGCGGGAAAAGAGACCCAGTACTTC. V is TRBV29-1 and J is TRBJ2-5; 7 bases map to TRBD2. The CDR3 contains 13 residues. Germline loops: CDR1 SQVTM, CDR2 ANQGSEA. V was pared by 5 bases and J by 3 bases, with 6 bases of the junction left unmatched.

This clonotype was observed a handful of times. V usage is TRBV27 and J usage is TRBJ2-3; D is unresolved. The CDR3 sequence is 14 residues long. The V and J ends lost 5 bases and 5 bases respectively, with 14 bases between them. Looked up from germline, CDR1 is MNHEY and CDR2 is SMNVEV (reference sequence). In nucleotides, the CDR3 is TGTGCCAGCAGTCGGCGTAGTCATGGAGATACGCAGTATTTT. It codes for CASSRRSHGDTQYF.

This clonotype has ten or more counts. The DNA for the CDR3 is TGTGCCAGCAGCTTAGCGTCGGTGTCTGGGAATCAGCCCCAGCATTTT. It codes for CASSLASVSGNQPQHF. The rearrangement links TRBV7-9 to TRBJ1-5, with D uncertain. The V and J ends lost 0 bases and 4 bases respectively, with 13 bases between them. Germline-derived CDR1 and CDR2 are SEHNR and FQNEAQ (reference sequence). This CDR3 has 16 residues.

As concerns this clonotype: Being one base from a much bigger clone, this may be a read error. The chain carries TRBV5-1 and TRBJ1-2; 8 bases line up with TRBD1. Germline V lookup: CDR1 SGHRS, CDR2 YFSETQ. The CDR3 runs to 14 residues. V shed 0 bases, J shed 10 bases, and the junction held 8 bases outside the gene matches. The CDR3 nucleotides read TGCGCCAGCAGCTTGGGCGGGGGACAGGCGGCCTACACCTTC. As protein: CASSLGGGQAAYTF. Full variable domain (outside the CDR3, taken from reference TRBV5-1 and TRBJ1-2): KAGVTQTPRYLIKTRGQQVTLSCSPISGHRSVSWYQQTPGQGLQFLFEYFSETQRNKGNFPGRFSGRQFSNSRSEMNVSTLELGDSALYLCASSLGGGQAAYTFGSGTRLTVV.

This clonotype was picked up a small number of times. This chain uses TRBV9 with TRBJ2-3; 16 bases are a match to TRBD2. Germline CDR1 reads SGDLS; CDR2 reads YYNGEE. The CDR3 is 19 residues long. Trimming cost V 3 bases and J 4 bases; bases outside gene matches: 11. The CDR3: CASSASPGLAGGNPDTQYF. CDR3 DNA sequence: TGTGCCAGCAGCGCCTCTCCGGGACTAGCGGGGGGGAATCCAGATACGCAGTATTTT.

The V gene is TRBV15, the J gene TRBJ2-2; possible D gene TRBD2, 6 bases. Germline loops: CDR1 LNHNV, CDR2 YYDKDF (reference sequence). The CDR3 has 16 amino acids. V lost 0 bases, J lost 6 bases, and 14 bases lay in between. CDR3 in amino acids: CATSREAGTFPGELFF. The CDR3 DNA sequence: TGTGCCACCAGCAGAGAGGCCGGGACTTTTCCCGGGGAGCTGTTTTTT.